A single sample is the source of the 20 T cell receptor beta chains below, sequenced in a study of blood T cell repertoires in COVID-19. The protocol was immunoSEQ multiplex PCR, while the TCRdb copy is restricted to in-frame clones and leaves out a portion. The table lists 200,000 to 300,000 clones, about 86% of them singletons. The material sequenced was peripheral blood. The source of these receptors is a man older than 75 with acute or convalescent COVID-19.

The gene calls are TRBV6-6 and TRBJ2-1; 7 bases align to TRBD2. CDR1 is MNHNY and CDR2 is SVGAGI in the germline V gene (reference sequence). V lost 10 bases to trimming and J lost 3 bases; unmatched junction nucleotides: 3. This CDR3 comprises 12 residues. The CDR3 loop is CATGTNYNEQFF. The CDR3, as DNA: TGTGCCACCGGGACTAACTACAATGAGCAGTTCTTC.

The V and J genes are TRBV3-1 (or the pseudogene TRBV3-2) and TRBJ2-3, with D uncertain. This CDR3 is built from 12 residues. Germline V CDR1 and CDR2: LGHDT, YNNKEL (reference sequence). Trimming took off 6 bases at V and 4 bases at J, with 8 bases between the two ends. CDR3 in amino acids: CASRKTPDTQYF. The CDR3 bases are TGTGCCAGCAGAAAGACTCCAGATACGCAGTATTTT.

The V and J genes are TRBV24-1 and TRBJ1-5; 8 bases agree with TRBD1. V shed 6 bases and J 6 bases; nucleotides not matched to a gene: 6. The CDR3 runs to 14 residues. Per germline, CDR1 KGHDR and CDR2 SFDVKD. CDR3 protein: CATSSPTGVQPQHF. The CDR3, as DNA: TGTGCCACCAGTTCCCCGACAGGGGTTCAGCCCCAGCATTTT.

The V and J genes are TRBV28 and TRBJ2-2, with 8 bases that match TRBD1. Germline trimming cut 7 bases from V and 1 base from J; bases unmatched to any gene: 8. The CDR3 extends over 16 amino acids. Germline values: CDR1 MDHEN, CDR2 SYDVKM. The chain's CDR3 is CASIAGGDENTGELFF. The DNA of the CDR3 is TGTGCCAGCATAGCAGGGGGCGACGAGAACACCGGGGAGCTGTTTTTT.

The table lists this clone with a count of one. This chain joins TRBV7-3 and TRBJ2-1, with D maybe TRBD1 (6 bases). The length of the CDR3 is 15 residues. CDR1 is SGHTA, CDR2 FQGTGA, per germline. With 2 bases removed from V and 4 bases from J, the gap between germline ends came to 12 bases. The CDR3 coding sequence is TGTGCCAGCAGCTTAGGGACACTGGCTTACAATGAGCAGTTCTTC. It is translated as CASSLGTLAYNEQFF.

The chain carries TRBV5-1 and TRBJ2-3; 13 nucleotides agree with TRBD2. This CDR3 contains 14 residues. Per the germline V gene, CDR1 is SGHRS and CDR2 is YFSETQ. The trim removed 8 bases at V and 6 bases at J, leaving 6 bases unmatched. The chain's CDR3 is CASRTSGGRDTQYF. In nucleotides, the CDR3 is TGCGCCAGTAGGACTAGCGGGGGTAGGGATACGCAGTATTTT.

The count of this clone is one. This chain links TRBV29-1 with TRBJ2-7; D perhaps matches TRBD2 (5 bases). The CDR3 consists of 12 residues. Germline V CDR1 and CDR2: SQVTM, ANQGSEA. Trimming cost V 7 bases and J 2 bases, with 12 bases left between them. As DNA, the CDR3 is TGCAGCGGGAGAAGCGGAGCCTACGAGCAGTACTTC. Amino acids: CSGRSGAYEQYF.

The chain joins TRBV14 to TRBJ2-7; 7 bases line up with TRBD1. The CDR3 runs 15 residues. V lost 2 bases to trimming and J lost 5 bases; unmatched junction nucleotides: 9. Germline V lookup: CDR1 SGHDN, CDR2 FVKESK. As DNA, the CDR3 is TGTGCCAGCAGCCAACCCGGGACAGCCCCCAACGAGCAGTACTTC. This codes for CASSQPGTAPNEQYF.

This rearrangement joins TRBV19 to TRBJ2-7, with 9 nucleotides matching TRBD1. Trimming took 8 bases from V and 1 from J; bases not matched to a gene: 6. Per germline, CDR1 LNHDA and CDR2 SQIVND (reference sequence). CDR3 size: 14 residues. This CDR3 reads CASRRTGDSYEQYF. Written as DNA, the CDR3 is TGTGCCAGTCGACGGACAGGGGATTCCTACGAGCAGTACTTC.

There are a few counts of this clone. This chain uses TRBV18 with TRBJ1-1; the match to TRBD1 covers 7 bases. The CDR3 totals 12 residues. CDR1 is KGHSH, CDR2 LQKENI, per germline. With 6 bases clipped from V and 6 bases from J, the junction kept 4 bases outside the gene matches. Here the CDR3 DNA reads TGTGCCAGCTCCCTAAGGGGGCCTGAAGCTTTCTTT. Translated, it gives CASSLRGPEAFF.

The chain recombines TRBV5-4 with TRBJ2-7; 8 bases align to TRBD2. Germline V CDR1 and CDR2: SGHNT, YYREEE (reference sequence). The CDR3 is 14 residues long. V trimming: 1 base; J trimming: 4 bases; junction bases outside the gene matches: 4. In DNA, the CDR3 is TGTGCCAGCAGCTTGACGGGAGGGAGGTACGAGCAGTACTTC. This translates into CASSLTGGRYEQYF.

The rearrangement links TRBV9 to TRBJ1-5; the D is unclear. The CDR3 has 15 amino acids. Trimming shortened V by 0 bases and J by 3 bases, and 10 bases separated the two germline ends. Germline loops: CDR1 SGDLS, CDR2 YYNGEE. CDR3 DNA sequence: TGTGCCAGCAGCGTAGCCGGGGAACACAATCAGCCCCAGCATTTT. Its translation: CASSVAGEHNQPQHF.

V gene TRBV27 combines with J gene TRBJ2-1, with 15 bases identical to TRBD2. Germline trimming cut 5 bases from V and 4 bases from J; bases unmatched to any gene: 6. In germline, CDR1 is MNHEY, CDR2 SMNVEV (reference sequence). CDR3 length: 17 amino acids. CDR3 coding DNA: TGTGCCAGCAGTGGGGGACTAGCGGGAGGCCTGTACAATGAGCAGTTCTTC. This sequence encodes CASSGGLAGGLYNEQFF.

Note on this clone: The sample has other DNA sequences that encode this CDR3 too. The CDR3 region has the DNA TGTGCCAGCAGTTTAGGGACAGGGGGCAATCAGCCCCAGCATTTT. It translates to CASSLGTGGNQPQHF. The chain links TRBV27 to TRBJ1-5; 10 bases fit TRBD1. Looked up from germline, CDR1 is MNHEY and CDR2 is SMNVEV (reference sequence). The CDR3 has 15 residues. V lost 2 bases to trimming and J lost 2 bases; unmatched junction nucleotides: 0.

The gene calls are TRBV5-1 and TRBJ2-7, with D hard to call. CDR1 and CDR2 from the germline V gene are SGHRS and YFSETQ. The CDR3 is made up of 11 amino acids. V gave up 4 bases and J gave up 2 bases, with 4 bases separating them. DNA for the CDR3: TGCGCCAGCAGCATCGCCTACGAGCAGTACTTC. Translating gives CASSIAYEQYF.

The chain carries TRBV6-5 and TRBJ1-1, with D perhaps TRBD1 (5 bases). The V end lost 6 bases, the J end lost 4 bases, and 18 bases lay between the germline ends. CDR1 MNHEY and CDR2 SVGAGI come from the germline V gene. This CDR3 has 15 residues. This CDR3 is CASSSLTDSFTEAFF. In nucleotides, the CDR3 is TGTGCCAGCAGCTCCCTGACAGATTCGTTCACTGAAGCTTTCTTT.

This chain uses TRBV19 with TRBJ1-6, with TRBD1 identical over 9 bases. The CDR3 is 14 residues long. J gave up 10 bases and V 3 bases, and 4 bases lay outside the gene matches. Germline lookup yields CDR1 LNHDA and CDR2 SQIVND (reference sequence). The CDR3 loop reads CASSIGTGQSPLHF. The CDR3 nucleotides read TGTGCCAGTAGTATCGGGACAGGGCAATCACCCCTCCACTTT.

The V call is TRBV5-4, the J call TRBJ1-3, with D tentatively TRBD1 (5 bases). This CDR3 has 14 amino acids. Germline values: CDR1 SGHNT, CDR2 YYREEE (reference sequence). V gave up 4 bases and J gave up 0 bases, with 8 bases separating them. The CDR3: CASSMGLSGNTIYF. DNA for the CDR3: TGTGCCAGCAGCATGGGACTCTCTGGAAACACCATATATTTT.

The chain carries TRBV7-2 and TRBJ2-1; 8 bases fit TRBD2. Germline CDR1 is SGHTA and CDR2 is FQGNSA. The ends lost 1 base at V and 4 bases at J; junction bases unmatched: 15. This CDR3 region has 19 residues. CDR3 amino acids: CASSLGRLRSSGPYNEQFF. The CDR3 nucleotides are TGTGCCAGCAGCTTAGGCAGGCTTCGGTCTAGCGGGCCGTACAATGAGCAGTTCTTC.

The chain recombines TRBV9 with TRBJ1-1; D is perhaps TRBD1 (6 bases). The CDR3 runs to 14 residues. The germline V gene encodes CDR1 SGDLS and CDR2 YYNGEE. V lost 1 base and J 4 bases, leaving 11 bases between the germline ends. CDR3 nucleotide sequence: TGTGCCAGCAGCGTAATAAGGGGGGGCACTGAAGCTTTCTTT. This codes for CASSVIRGGTEAFF.